This T cell receptor beta chain was documented in a study of blood T cell repertoires in COVID-19. At the level of the study: Acute-phase and convalescent COVID-19 samples originated in the United States, Italy and Spain.

The authors' processing: Amplification of reference gene primers provided the estimated nucleated cell counts. Sequencing used immunoSEQ multiplex PCR; TCRdb keeps in-frame clones, though not all of them. The DNA gave D and trimming, while V, J and clone size come from that table. The table has almost 300,000 clones, around 87% seen once. The CDR3 consists of 14 residues. Germline V gene sequence: CDR1 MNHNS, CDR2 SASEGT. V dropped 3 bases and J dropped 0 bases, with 6 bases sitting between them. Sequences were obtained from peripheral blood. This chain uses TRBV6-1 with TRBJ1-3, with D hard to call. This receptor was identified in a man aged 65 to 79 with acute or convalescent COVID-19. In DNA form, the CDR3 reads TGTGCCAGCAGTGAGTTAGACTCTGGAAACACCATATATTTT. Its translation is CASSELDSGNTIYF.